The present TCR beta chain was sequenced within a study of T-cell reconstitution after alpha-beta-depleted transplantation in children. The study's findings and limits: Day-60 TCRbeta diversity that was high in some patients was derived from surviving recipient T cells and thymic progenitors.

The CDR3 has 17 residues. Germline assignment: CDR1 SSHAT and CDR2 FNYEAQ (reference sequence). Note on this clonotype: Its specificity is not known. Compared with germline, one end of the junction differs, possibly owing to a read error.

Unique molecular identifiers tagged the TCRbeta library. TCRdb recomputed calls from the PCR reads with MiXCR, one row per CDR3 protein. This table holds 300,000 to 350,000 distinct CDR3 sequences, 16% found once. Sequences were derived from PBMCs, mostly from graft donor cells, sampled 360 days after TCRalphabeta/CD19-depleted stem cell transplant. V and J are TRBV7-7 and TRBJ2-3, with D hard to call. The TCR comes from a male patient between 2 and 10 years old who had a stem cell transplant for acute lymphoblastic leukemia, so the T cells may come from the graft donor. The CDR3 DNA reads TGTGCTAGCAGCTTAGGCCCCGACCCCCGGAAGGCAGATACGCAGTATTTT. Translation gives CASSLGPDPRKADTQYF.